The clone carrying this TCR beta chain was counted at least ten times. Its antigen is unknown. Per germline, CDR1 SGHTA and CDR2 FQGTGA. This CDR3 region has 15 residues. Trimming took 2 bases from V and 4 from J, leaving 13 bases between them. The sample belongs to a study of T cells after yellow fever vaccination. The study, taken as a whole, reports: The study re-detected most primary-vaccination clones after the booster (approximately 96% CD4, around 89% CD8).

TCRdb reprocessed the 5' RACE reads with MiXCR, giving one entry per CDR3 protein. The sample lists 99,000 or so distinct CDR3 sequences, roughly 5.2% occurring once. The rearrangement joins TRBV7-3 to TRBJ2-3, with D tentatively TRBD1 or TRBD2 (5 bases each). This TCR derives from a man younger than 35 who received the YFV17D yellow fever vaccine. The input for sequencing was CD8+ T cells sorted from PBMCs, taken 10 days after the yellow fever booster vaccination. The CDR3 is CASSLLGASPDTQYF. CDR3 DNA sequence: TGTGCCAGCAGCTTACTCGGGGCTAGCCCAGATACGCAGTATTTT.